This T cell receptor beta chain was sequenced during a study of blood T cell repertoires in COVID-19. The germline gives CDR1 SGHRS, CDR2 YFSETQ. J lost 0 bases, V lost 5 bases, and 6 bases had no gene match. The CDR3 consists of 15 residues. Here immunoSEQ multiplex PCR was the method, and the copy in TCRdb shows in-frame clones only, minus some. The data hold more than 140,000 clones, with about four fifths observed a single time. The clonotype was recovered from a human donor in a cohort sampled during active COVID-19. The material sequenced was peripheral blood. The V and J genes are TRBV5-1 and TRBJ2-5; 8 bases are shared with TRBD2. The CDR3 spells CASRNSGTYQETQYF. The CDR3, as DNA: TGCGCCAGCAGAAATAGCGGGACGTACCAAGAGACCCAGTACTTC. The whole variable domain, remainder taken from reference TRBV5-1 and TRBJ2-5, is KAGVTQTPRYLIKTRGQQVTLSCSPISGHRSVSWYQQTPGQGLQFLFEYFSETQRNKGNFPGRFSGRQFSNSRSEMNVSTLELGDSALYLCASRNSGTYQETQYFGPGTRLLVL.